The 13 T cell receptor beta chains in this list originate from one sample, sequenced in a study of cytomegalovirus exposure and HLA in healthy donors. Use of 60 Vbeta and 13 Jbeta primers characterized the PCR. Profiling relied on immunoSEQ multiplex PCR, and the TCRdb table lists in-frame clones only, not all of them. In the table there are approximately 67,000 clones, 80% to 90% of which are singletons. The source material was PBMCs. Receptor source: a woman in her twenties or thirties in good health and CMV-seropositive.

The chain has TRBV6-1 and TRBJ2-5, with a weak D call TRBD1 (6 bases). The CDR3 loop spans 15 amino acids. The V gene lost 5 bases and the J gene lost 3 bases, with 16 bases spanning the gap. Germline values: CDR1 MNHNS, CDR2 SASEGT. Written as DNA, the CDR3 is TGTGCCAGCAGTCCCTGGGGGCTCCAGAAAGAGACCCAGTACTTC. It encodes CASSPWGLQKETQYF.

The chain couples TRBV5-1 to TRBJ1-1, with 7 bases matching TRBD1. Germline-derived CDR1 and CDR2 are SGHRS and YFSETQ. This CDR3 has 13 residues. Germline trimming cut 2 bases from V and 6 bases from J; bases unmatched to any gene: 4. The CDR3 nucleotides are TGCGCCAGCAGCTTAGGGACAGCGGCTGAAGCTTTCTTT. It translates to CASSLGTAAEAFF.

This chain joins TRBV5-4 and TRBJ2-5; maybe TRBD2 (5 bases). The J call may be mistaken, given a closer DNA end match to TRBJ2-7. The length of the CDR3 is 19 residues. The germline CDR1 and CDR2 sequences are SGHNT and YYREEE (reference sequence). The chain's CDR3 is CASSPSPLVTGFVDYEQYF. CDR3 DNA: TGTGCCAGCAGCCCCTCCCCACTAGTAACGGGATTTGTTGACTACGAGCAGTACTTC.

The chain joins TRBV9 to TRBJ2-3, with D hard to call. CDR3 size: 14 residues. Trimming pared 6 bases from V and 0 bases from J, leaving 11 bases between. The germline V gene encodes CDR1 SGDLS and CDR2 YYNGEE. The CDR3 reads CASTNQVSTDTQYF. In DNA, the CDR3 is TGTGCCAGCACCAACCAGGTCAGCACAGATACGCAGTATTTT.

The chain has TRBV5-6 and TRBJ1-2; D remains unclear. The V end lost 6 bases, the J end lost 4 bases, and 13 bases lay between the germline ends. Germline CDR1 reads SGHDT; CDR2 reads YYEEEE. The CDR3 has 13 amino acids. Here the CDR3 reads CASMGRLSYGYTF. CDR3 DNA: TGTGCCAGCATGGGCAGGCTATCCTATGGCTACACCTTC.

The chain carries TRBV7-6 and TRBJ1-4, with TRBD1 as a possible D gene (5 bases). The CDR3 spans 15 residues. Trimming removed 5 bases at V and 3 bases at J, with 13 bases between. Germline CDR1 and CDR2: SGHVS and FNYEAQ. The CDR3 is CASSPRWGANEKLFF. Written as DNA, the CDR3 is TGTGCCAGCAGCCCCCGATGGGGCGCTAATGAAAAACTGTTTTTT.

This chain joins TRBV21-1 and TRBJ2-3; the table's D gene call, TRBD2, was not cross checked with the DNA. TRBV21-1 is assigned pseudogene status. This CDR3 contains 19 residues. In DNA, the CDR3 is TGTGCCAGCAGCAAGGGCGGACTGGCTGCTGATGTTAGCACAGATACGCAGTATTTT. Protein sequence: CASSKGGLAADVSTDTQYF.

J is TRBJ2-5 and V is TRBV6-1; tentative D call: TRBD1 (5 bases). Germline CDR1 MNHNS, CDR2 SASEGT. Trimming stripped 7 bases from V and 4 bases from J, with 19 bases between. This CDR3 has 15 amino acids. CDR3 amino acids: CASTVRLPQGETQYF. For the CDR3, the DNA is TGTGCCAGCACGGTAAGGCTCCCCCAGGGAGAGACCCAGTACTTC.

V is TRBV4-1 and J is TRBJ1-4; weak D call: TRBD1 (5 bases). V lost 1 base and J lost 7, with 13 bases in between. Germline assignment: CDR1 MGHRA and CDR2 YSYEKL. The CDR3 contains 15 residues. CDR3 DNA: TGCGCCAGCAGCCAAGGGGGCCCAGCCTCTGAAAAACTGTTTTTT. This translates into CASSQGGPASEKLFF.

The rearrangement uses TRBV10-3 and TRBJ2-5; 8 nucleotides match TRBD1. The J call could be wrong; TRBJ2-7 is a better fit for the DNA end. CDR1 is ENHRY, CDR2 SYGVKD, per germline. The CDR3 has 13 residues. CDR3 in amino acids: CATGGRGPDEQYF. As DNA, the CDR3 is TGTGCCACTGGGGGCAGGGGGCCCGACGAGCAGTACTTC.

CDR3 sequence reads: CASSVASGEDTQYF. The DNA for the CDR3 is TGTGCCAGCAGCGTAGCTTCGGGGGAGGATACGCAGTATTTT. The rearrangement joins TRBV9 to TRBJ2-3; D may be TRBD2 (6 bases). Trimming pared 0 bases from V and 6 bases from J, leaving 11 bases between. CDR3 length: 14 residues. CDR1 is SGDLS and CDR2 is YYNGEE in the germline V gene.

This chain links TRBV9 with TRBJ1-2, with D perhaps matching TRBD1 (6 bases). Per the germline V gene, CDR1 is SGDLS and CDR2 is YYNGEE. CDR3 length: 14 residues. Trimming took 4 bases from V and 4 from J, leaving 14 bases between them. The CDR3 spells CASSSRDKPYGYTF. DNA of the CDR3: TGTGCCAGCAGCTCCAGGGACAAACCCTATGGCTACACCTTC.

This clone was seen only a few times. CDR3 in amino acids: CASSLVSVVDTQYF. The CDR3 coding sequence is TGTGCCAGCAGCTTGGTTAGTGTGGTAGATACGCAGTATTTT. The chain carries TRBV13 and TRBJ2-3; no reliable D call. The CDR3 is made up of 14 amino acids. The V and J ends lost 3 bases and 5 bases respectively, with 12 bases between them. The germline CDR1 and CDR2 sequences are PRHDT and FYEKMQ (reference sequence).